The 20 T cell receptor beta chains reported below all come from one sample, sequenced in a study of T-cell reconstitution after alpha-beta-depleted transplantation in children. Unique molecular identifiers were used to barcode this TCRbeta library. TCRdb passed the PCR reads through MiXCR, listing each CDR3 protein once. The table lists approximately 800,000 distinct CDR3 sequences, approximately 15% of them singletons. This sample comprised PBMCs, mostly from graft donor cells, obtained 360 days after TCRalphabeta/CD19-depleted stem cell transplant. These receptors were collected from a male patient aged 5 to 17 who had a stem cell transplant for acute lymphoblastic leukemia, so the T cells may come from the graft donor.

This clonotype was recorded a few times. The chain's CDR3 is CASSEAPGQGAREQFF. The DNA for the CDR3 is TGTGCCAGCAGTGAGGCGCCGGGACAGGGGGCCCGTGAGCAGTTCTTC. The chain employs TRBV25-1 and TRBJ2-1; 12 nucleotides agree with TRBD1. There are 16 residues in the CDR3. CDR1 is MGHDK, CDR2 SYGVNS, per germline. Losses at the gene ends were 3 bases for V and 9 bases for J; bases not matched to a gene: 9.

The V call is TRBV7-7, the J call TRBJ2-2, with TRBD2 as a possible D gene (5 bases). CDR3 size: 17 residues. V lost 3 bases, J lost 2 bases, and 16 bases lay in between. CDR1 and CDR2 (germline): SSHAT, FNYEAQ (reference sequence). The CDR3 spells CASSFSEASRNTGELFF. The DNA of the CDR3 is TGTGCCAGCAGCTTTAGCGAGGCTAGCCGAAACACCGGGGAGCTGTTTTTT.

CDR3 residues: CASTYSGSSYNEQFF. The CDR3 DNA reads as TGTGCCAGCACCTATAGCGGCAGCTCCTACAATGAGCAGTTCTTC. The chain has TRBV7-8 and TRBJ2-1; D perhaps matches TRBD2 (6 bases). Germline-derived CDR1 and CDR2 are SGHVS and FQNEAQ. Deletions cut 7 bases from V and 0 bases from J, with 13 bases between. The CDR3 runs 15 residues.

This chain joins TRBV5-1 and TRBJ2-2, with 9 bases fitting TRBD2. Germline assignment: CDR1 SGHRS and CDR2 YFSETQ. With 0 bases clipped from V and 4 bases from J, the junction kept 7 bases outside the gene matches. The CDR3 covers 17 residues. The CDR3 is CASSLGRIAGVTGELFF. For the CDR3, the DNA is TGCGCCAGCAGCTTGGGCCGGATAGCGGGGGTCACCGGGGAGCTGTTTTTT.

The chain joins TRBV20-1 to TRBJ2-1; 8 bases are shared with TRBD2. CDR1 and CDR2 from the germline V gene are DFQATT and SNEGSKA (reference sequence). The CDR3 length is 15 residues. Losses at the gene ends were 5 bases for V and 7 bases for J; bases not matched to a gene: 13. Here the CDR3 reads CSAFSGIPWGNEQFF. The CDR3 DNA follows: TGCAGTGCTTTTAGCGGGATCCCTTGGGGGAATGAGCAGTTCTTC.

The gene calls are TRBV12-3 or TRBV12-4 and TRBJ2-7; D call uncertain. The germline V and J ends were trimmed by 6 bases and 2 bases, with 20 bases remaining between them. CDR3 length: 16 residues. The CDR3, as DNA: TGTGCCAGCAGCAAACACACGACCGGAAGACCCTACGAGCAGTACTTC. This gives the protein CASSKHTTGRPYEQYF.

The chain links TRBV30 to TRBJ2-3; 10 bases are shared with TRBD2. Germline loops: CDR1 GTSNPN, CDR2 SVGIG (reference sequence). The CDR3 length is 16 residues. The ends lost 6 bases at V and 2 bases at J; junction bases unmatched: 11. The CDR3 loop is CACKISGRTPTDTQYF. The CDR3 nucleotides read TGTGCCTGCAAAATTAGCGGGAGGACCCCCACAGATACGCAGTATTTT.

J is TRBJ2-7 and V is TRBV12-3 or TRBV12-4; the match to TRBD1 covers 10 bases. V was pared by 6 bases and J by 5 bases, with 7 bases of the junction left unmatched. The CDR3 is 14 amino acids. The CDR3 here is CASRGQGKLDEQYF. CDR3 nucleotide sequence: TGTGCCAGCAGGGGACAGGGGAAGTTGGACGAGCAGTACTTC.

The rearrangement joins TRBV12-3 or TRBV12-4 to TRBJ1-2; a possible D gene is TRBD1 (6 bases). The CDR3 extends over 15 amino acids. Trimming removed 7 bases at V and 4 bases at J, with 19 bases between. CDR3 loop: CASTLQGRGLYGYTF. CDR3 nucleotides: TGTGCCAGCACCTTACAGGGCAGGGGACTCTATGGCTACACCTTC.

This clonotype was observed a few times. The V call is TRBV11-2, the J call TRBJ1-4, with TRBD1 matching over 8 bases. The trim removed 5 bases at V and 5 bases at J, leaving 7 bases unmatched. This CDR3 comprises 15 residues. Germline values: CDR1 SGHAT, CDR2 FQNNGV. Here the CDR3 DNA reads TGTGCCAGCAGCCTCATCAGGGGGCGCAATGAAAAACTGTTTTTT. The encoded protein is CASSLIRGRNEKLFF.

The chain recombines TRBV7-6 with TRBJ2-3, with 8 bases fitting TRBD2. The germline V gene has CDR1 SGHVS and CDR2 FNYEAQ. J was trimmed by 4 bases and V by 6 bases; bases with no gene match: 3. The CDR3 is 13 amino acids. The chain's CDR3 is CASSRRGADTQYF. The CDR3 nucleotides read TGTGCCAGCAGTCGGCGGGGGGCAGATACGCAGTATTTT.

This clonotype was detected only a few times. The chain links TRBV27 to TRBJ1-2; 7 bases are shared with TRBD1. The CDR3 consists of 17 residues. Germline V gene sequence: CDR1 MNHEY, CDR2 SMNVEV (reference sequence). V shed 0 bases, J shed 2 bases, and the junction held 9 bases outside the gene matches. CDR3 in amino acids: CASSLSGWTGANYGYTF. The CDR3, as DNA: TGTGCCAGCAGTTTATCGGGATGGACAGGAGCCAACTATGGCTACACCTTC.

Only a few counts were recorded for this clonotype. The J gene is TRBJ2-7, the V gene TRBV20-1; 10 positions match TRBD2. V lost 4 bases to trimming and J lost 3 bases; unmatched junction nucleotides: 9. CDR3 length: 15 amino acids. The germline V gene encodes CDR1 DFQATT and CDR2 SNEGSKA (reference sequence). Here the CDR3 DNA reads TGCAGTGCTAAACTAGCGGGGACGGGGGGCTACGAGCAGTACTTC. This codes for CSAKLAGTGGYEQYF.

The CDR3 reads CAWSEGVYVNEQFF. The CDR3 DNA follows: TGTGCCTGGAGTGAAGGGGTGTATGTCAATGAGCAGTTCTTC. The chain couples TRBV30 to TRBJ2-1, with D possibly being TRBD1 (5 bases). Germline V gives CDR1 GTSNPN, CDR2 SVGIG (reference sequence). With 1 base removed from V and 6 bases from J, the gap between germline ends came to 13 bases. This CDR3 is built from 14 residues.

This clonotype was observed a handful of times. The chain couples TRBV5-1 to TRBJ1-2; D may be TRBD1 (6 bases). The CDR3 extends over 14 amino acids. V was clipped by 2 bases and J by 6 bases, with 14 bases between them. The V gene's germline CDR1 is SGHRS and CDR2 YFSETQ. As DNA, the CDR3 is TGCGCCAGCAGCTTAAAGCGGACAGCAAATGGCTACACCTTC. Protein product: CASSLKRTANGYTF.

The chain is built from TRBV4-1 and TRBJ2-1; D may be TRBD1 (6 bases). Germline V gives CDR1 MGHRA, CDR2 YSYEKL. Trimming removed 0 bases at V and 6 bases at J, with 9 bases between. The CDR3 runs 14 residues. CDR3 sequence reads: CASSQEGTSNEQFF. The CDR3 DNA follows: TGCGCCAGCAGCCAAGAGGGGACATCCAATGAGCAGTTCTTC.

The rearrangement links TRBV3-1 to TRBJ2-1, with TRBD2 identical over 16 bases. The CDR3 sequence is 17 residues long. Germline values: CDR1 LGHDT, CDR2 YNNKEL (reference sequence). Trimming removed 1 base from V and 15 bases from J; junction bases left unmatched: 12. The DNA for the CDR3 is TGTGCCAGCAGCCAAGTCCCGGGGACTAGCGGGAGGGCCATCCGGTTCTTC. Encoded protein: CASSQVPGTSGRAIRFF.

This clonotype was seen many times. The chain employs TRBV5-1 and TRBJ2-2, with no clear D. Per germline, CDR1 SGHRS and CDR2 YFSETQ. Trimming shortened V by 4 bases and J by 4 bases, and 8 bases separated the two germline ends. The CDR3 extends over 13 amino acids. The CDR3 sequence is CASSPNPTGELFF. DNA of the CDR3: TGCGCCAGCAGCCCAAACCCCACCGGGGAGCTGTTTTTT. The full variable domain, completed using reference TRBV5-1 and TRBJ2-2, is KAGVTQTPRYLIKTRGQQVTLSCSPISGHRSVSWYQQTPGQGLQFLFEYFSETQRNKGNFPGRFSGRQFSNSRSEMNVSTLELGDSALYLCASSPNPTGELFFGEGSRLTVL.

This clonotype was picked up a small number of times. The rearrangement joins TRBV3-1 to TRBJ2-1, with D tentatively TRBD2 (5 bases). Trimming removed 3 bases from V and 2 bases from J, with 8 bases in between. Germline assignment: CDR1 LGHDT and CDR2 YNNKEL (reference sequence). There are 14 residues in the CDR3. Written as DNA, the CDR3 is TGTGCCAGCAGCCATCTCGGGGCCTACAATGAGCAGTTCTTC. This sequence encodes CASSHLGAYNEQFF.

The gene calls are TRBV2 and TRBJ1-2, with D hard to call. Germline V gene sequence: CDR1 SNHLY, CDR2 FYNNEI. V was clipped by 7 bases and J by 3 bases, with 9 bases between them. The CDR3 consists of 12 residues. The DNA of the CDR3 is TGTGCCAGCACCCTCGGACACTATGGCTACACCTTC. This sequence encodes CASTLGHYGYTF.